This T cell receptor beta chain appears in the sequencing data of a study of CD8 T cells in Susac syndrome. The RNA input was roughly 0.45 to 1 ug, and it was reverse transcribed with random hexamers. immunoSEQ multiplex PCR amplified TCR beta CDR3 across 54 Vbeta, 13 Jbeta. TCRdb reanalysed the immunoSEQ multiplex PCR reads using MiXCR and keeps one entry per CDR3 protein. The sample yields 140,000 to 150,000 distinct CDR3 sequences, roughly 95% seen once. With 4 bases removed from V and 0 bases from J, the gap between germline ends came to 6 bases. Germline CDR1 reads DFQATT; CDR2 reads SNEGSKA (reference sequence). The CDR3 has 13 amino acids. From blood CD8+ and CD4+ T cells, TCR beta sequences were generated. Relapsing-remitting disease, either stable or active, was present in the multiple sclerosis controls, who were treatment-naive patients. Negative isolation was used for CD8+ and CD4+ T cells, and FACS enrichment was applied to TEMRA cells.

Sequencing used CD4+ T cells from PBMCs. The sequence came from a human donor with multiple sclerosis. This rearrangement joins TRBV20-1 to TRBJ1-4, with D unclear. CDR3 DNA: TGCAGTGCTACCGGGGCAACTAATGAAAAACTGTTTTTT. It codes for CSATGATNEKLFF.